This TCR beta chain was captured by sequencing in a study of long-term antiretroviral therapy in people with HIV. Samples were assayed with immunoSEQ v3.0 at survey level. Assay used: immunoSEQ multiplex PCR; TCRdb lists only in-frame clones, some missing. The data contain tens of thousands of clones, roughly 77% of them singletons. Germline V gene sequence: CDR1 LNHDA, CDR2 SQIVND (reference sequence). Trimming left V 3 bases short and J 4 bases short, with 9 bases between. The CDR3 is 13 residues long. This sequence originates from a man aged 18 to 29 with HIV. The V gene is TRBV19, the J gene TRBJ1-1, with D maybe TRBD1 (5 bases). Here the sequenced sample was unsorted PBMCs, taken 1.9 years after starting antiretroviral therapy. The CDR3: CASSIYGGTEAFF. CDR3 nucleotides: TGTGCCAGTAGTATTTACGGGGGCACTGAAGCTTTCTTT.